The 5 T cell receptor beta chains given below trace back to one sample, sequenced in a study of T cells in Graves' hyperthyroidism and ophthalmopathy. Regions amplified from RNA transcripts were the TCR beta CDR3 regions. First-round RT-PCR targeting the TCR CDR3 was performed with the HTBI primer set. TCRdb ran MiXCR on the multiplex PCR reads and lists one entry per CDR3 protein. The data contain about 590,000 distinct CDR3 sequences, around 14% of them singletons. Sequences were obtained from blood. These receptors were taken from a woman aged 25 to 45 with Graves' hyperthyroidism.

This clonotype was recorded many times. The chain links TRBV5-1 to TRBJ1-1; 7 bases map to TRBD1. Per germline, CDR1 SGHRS and CDR2 YFSETQ. The length of the CDR3 is 13 residues. V lost 0 bases, J lost 7 bases, and 3 bases stayed unmatched. This CDR3 reads CASSLGQGGEAFF. The CDR3 DNA follows: TGCGCCAGCAGCTTGGGACAGGGAGGTGAAGCTTTCTTT.

This clonotype appeared a few times. The chain uses TRBV20-1 and TRBJ2-5; no clear D. V was trimmed by 1 base and J by 2 bases, leaving 8 bases between them. The CDR3 runs 13 residues. From germline, CDR1 is DFQATT and CDR2 SNEGSKA (reference sequence). The CDR3 nucleotides are TGCAGTGCTAGAGGTACATCACAAGAGACCCAGTACTTC. Translated, it gives CSARGTSQETQYF.

This clonotype was recorded at least ten times. This sequence joins TRBV29-1 and TRBJ2-1, with 9 bases lining up with TRBD1. V lost 4 bases and J lost 0; bases outside the gene matches: 1. The CDR3 spans 14 residues. Germline V gene data show CDR1 as SQVTM and CDR2 as ANQGSEA. The CDR3 region has the DNA TGCAGCGTTGGGGACAGGGACTCCTACAATGAGCAGTTCTTC. Its protein is CSVGDRDSYNEQFF.

This sequence joins TRBV12-3 or TRBV12-4 and TRBJ2-1; the match to TRBD2 covers 7 bases. The CDR3 contains 16 residues. V shed 4 bases and J 9 bases; nucleotides not matched to a gene: 15. The CDR3 sequence: CASSSSGTNGGSEQFF. The CDR3 DNA reads TGTGCCAGCAGTTCTTCCGGGACTAACGGTGGTAGTGAGCAGTTCTTC.

This clonotype has a handful of counts. The gene calls are TRBV2 and TRBJ1-4; D not resolved. This CDR3 comprises 14 residues. Per germline, CDR1 SNHLY and CDR2 FYNNEI. Trimming stripped 5 bases from V and 2 bases from J, with 9 bases between. CDR3 nucleotides: TGTGCCAGCAGTCGGACCGTTACTAATGAAAAACTGTTTTTT. Translating gives CASSRTVTNEKLFF.